This note documents a single TCR beta chain sequence. The ends were cut back, 5 bases at V and 1 base at J, with 16 bases in the middle. The CDR3 sequence is 16 residues long. Germline-derived CDR1 and CDR2 are LNHDA and SQIVND (reference sequence). The data are from a study of blood T cell repertoires in COVID-19. About the study: The United States, Italy and Spain supplied acute and convalescent COVID-19 samples. Sources were T cells, B-cell-depleted T cells, or PBMCs; the material itself was cDNA or gDNA.

As processed by the authors: Counts of nucleated cells, estimated from reference gene primer amplification, were obtained. Libraries were prepared by immunoSEQ multiplex PCR; TCRdb keeps only in-frame clonotypes and omits some of them. The V and J calls and clone size were taken over from that table, and D and trimming were inferred from the DNA. The sample holds tens of thousands of clones; 80% to 90% are singletons and the top ten take approximately 4.4%. V usage is TRBV19 and J usage is TRBJ2-3; possibly TRBD2 for D (6 bases). This TCR came from a woman over 75 with active or convalescent COVID-19. The material sequenced was peripheral blood. CDR3 in DNA: TGTGCCAGTAGTCGTCGGGAGAACCCCCGCACAGATACGCAGTATTTT. It encodes CASSRRENPRTDTQYF.